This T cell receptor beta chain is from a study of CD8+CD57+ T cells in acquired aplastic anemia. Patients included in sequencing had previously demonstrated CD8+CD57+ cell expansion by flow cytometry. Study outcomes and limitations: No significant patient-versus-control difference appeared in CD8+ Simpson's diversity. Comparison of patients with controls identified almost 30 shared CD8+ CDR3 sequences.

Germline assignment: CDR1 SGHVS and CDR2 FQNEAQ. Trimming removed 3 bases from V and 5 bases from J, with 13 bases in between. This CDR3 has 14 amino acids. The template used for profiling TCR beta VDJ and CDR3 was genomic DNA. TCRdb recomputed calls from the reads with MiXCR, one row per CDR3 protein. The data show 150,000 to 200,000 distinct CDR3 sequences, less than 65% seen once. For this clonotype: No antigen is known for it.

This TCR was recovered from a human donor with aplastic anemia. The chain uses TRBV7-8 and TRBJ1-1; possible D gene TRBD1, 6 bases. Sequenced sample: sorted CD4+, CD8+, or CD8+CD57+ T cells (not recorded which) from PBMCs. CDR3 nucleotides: TGTGCCAGCAGCTTTCCCGGACAGATTACTGAAGCTTTCTTT. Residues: CASSFPGQITEAFF.